This TCR beta chain emerged from a study of T cells in pancreatic ductal adenocarcinoma. Study conclusions and caveats: Tumor-versus-blood clonality comparisons may be biased toward lower tumor diversity. This surgical cohort overrepresents the minority presenting with early-stage disease. No significant tumor-blood clonality difference; means were about 0.11 and 0.072.

Trimming removed 8 bases at V and 3 bases at J, with 15 bases between. The CDR3 runs 14 residues. Germline V lookup: CDR1 MNHEY, CDR2 SVGAGI. Selected pancreatic ductal adenocarcinoma patients had undergone surgery without neoadjuvant therapy. TCRdb's table, derived via immunoSEQ multiplex PCR, lists solely in-frame clones and lacks some. The sample has roughly 100,000 clones, 90% to 95% seen once. Points on this clone: What it binds is unknown.

The chain carries TRBV6-5 and TRBJ2-3; D is perhaps TRBD1 (7 bases). The sample consisted of PBMCs. The receptor comes from a human donor with pancreatic ductal adenocarcinoma. The DNA of the CDR3 is TGTGCCAGCCGGTGGAGGGGGCGAACAGATACGCAGTATTTT. Encoded protein: CASRWRGRTDTQYF.